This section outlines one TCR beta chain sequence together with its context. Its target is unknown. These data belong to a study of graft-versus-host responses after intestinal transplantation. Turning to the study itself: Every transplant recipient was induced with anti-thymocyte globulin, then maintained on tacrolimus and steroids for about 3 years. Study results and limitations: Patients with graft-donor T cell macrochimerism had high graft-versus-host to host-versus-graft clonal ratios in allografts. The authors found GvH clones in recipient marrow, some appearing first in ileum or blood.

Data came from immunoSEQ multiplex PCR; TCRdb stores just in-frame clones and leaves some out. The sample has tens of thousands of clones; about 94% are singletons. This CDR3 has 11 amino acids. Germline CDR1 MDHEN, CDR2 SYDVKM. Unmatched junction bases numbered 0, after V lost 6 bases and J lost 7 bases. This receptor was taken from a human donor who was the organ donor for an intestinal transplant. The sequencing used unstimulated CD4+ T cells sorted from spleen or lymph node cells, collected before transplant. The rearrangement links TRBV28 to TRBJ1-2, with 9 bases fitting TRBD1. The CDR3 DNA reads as TGTGCCAGCAGGGACAGGGGTGGCTACACCTTC. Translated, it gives CASRDRGGYTF.